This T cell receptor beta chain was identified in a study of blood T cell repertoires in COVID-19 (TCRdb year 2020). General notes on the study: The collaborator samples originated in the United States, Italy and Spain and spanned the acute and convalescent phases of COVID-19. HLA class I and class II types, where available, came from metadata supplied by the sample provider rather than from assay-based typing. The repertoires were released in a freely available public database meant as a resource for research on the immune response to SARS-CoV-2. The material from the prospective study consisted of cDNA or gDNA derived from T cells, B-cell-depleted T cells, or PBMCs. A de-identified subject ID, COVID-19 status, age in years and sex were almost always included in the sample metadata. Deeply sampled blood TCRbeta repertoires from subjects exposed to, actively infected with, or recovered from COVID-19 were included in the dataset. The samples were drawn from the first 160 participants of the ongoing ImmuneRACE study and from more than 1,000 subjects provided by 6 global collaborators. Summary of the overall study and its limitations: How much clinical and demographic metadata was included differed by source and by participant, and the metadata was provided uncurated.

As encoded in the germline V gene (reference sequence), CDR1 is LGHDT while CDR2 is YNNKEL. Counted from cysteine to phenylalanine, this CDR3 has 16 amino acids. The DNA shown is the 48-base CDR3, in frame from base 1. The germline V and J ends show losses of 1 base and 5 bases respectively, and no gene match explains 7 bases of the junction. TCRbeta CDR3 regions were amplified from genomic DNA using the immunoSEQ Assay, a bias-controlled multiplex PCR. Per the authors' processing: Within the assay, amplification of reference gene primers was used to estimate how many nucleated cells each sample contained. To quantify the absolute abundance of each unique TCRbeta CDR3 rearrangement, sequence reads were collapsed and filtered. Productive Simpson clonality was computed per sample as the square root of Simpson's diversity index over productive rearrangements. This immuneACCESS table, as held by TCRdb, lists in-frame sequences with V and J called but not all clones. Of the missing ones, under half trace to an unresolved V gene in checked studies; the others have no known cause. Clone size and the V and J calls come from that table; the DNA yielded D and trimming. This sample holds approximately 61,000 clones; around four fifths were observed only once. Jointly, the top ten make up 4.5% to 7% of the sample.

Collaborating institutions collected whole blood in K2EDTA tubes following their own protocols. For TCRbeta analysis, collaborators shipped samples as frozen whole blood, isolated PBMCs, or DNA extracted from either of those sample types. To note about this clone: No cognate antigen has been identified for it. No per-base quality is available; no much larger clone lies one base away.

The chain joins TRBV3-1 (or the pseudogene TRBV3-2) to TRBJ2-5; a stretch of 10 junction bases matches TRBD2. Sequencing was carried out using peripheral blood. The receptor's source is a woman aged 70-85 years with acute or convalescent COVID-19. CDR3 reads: CASSQGRSGGYETQYF. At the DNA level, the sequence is TGTGCCAGCAGCCAAGGACGTAGCGGGGGGTACGAGACCCAGTACTTC.